Each of the 10 T cell receptor beta chains below was sequenced from the same sample in a study of identical twins listed by TCRdb under 2016. Receptors were amplified or captured by 5' RACE. The listed sequencing device is Illumina HiSeq 2000. The public reads were reprocessed in TCRdb via fastp at Q25 and MiXCR, keeping in-frame beta chains. Each CDR3 protein gets just one entry, which takes the most common genes and DNA from the rows behind it. The sample has some 570,000 distinct CDR3 sequences on record, under 25% of them singletons. The ten largest clonotypes hold around 0.5% of the sample. Separately, the same data were catalogued under a study of yellow fever vaccine responses in identical twins.

Sequenced material: CD4+ T cells sorted from blood. The receptor source for this set is a woman under 30 in good health.

This rearrangement joins TRBV6-1 to TRBJ2-7; D is perhaps TRBD1 (6 bases). The germline V and J ends were trimmed by 3 bases and 2 bases, with 8 bases remaining between them. The germline V gene encodes CDR1 MNHNS and CDR2 SASEGT. CDR3 length: 13 residues. The CDR3, as DNA: TGTGCCAGCAGTGACAGGGGAGCCTACGAGCAGTACTTC. Amino acids: CASSDRGAYEQYF.

This clonotype was seen more than once but under ten times. This rearrangement joins TRBV20-1 to TRBJ1-1; TRBD1 agrees at 7 bases. The length of the CDR3 is 14 residues. The germline V gene has CDR1 DFQATT and CDR2 SNEGSKA (reference sequence). After removal of 1 base from V and 5 bases from J, the junction contained 7 bases not matched to a gene. CDR3 protein: CSARVGGGRTEAFF. The CDR3 coding sequence is TGCAGTGCTAGAGTAGGAGGGGGCAGGACTGAAGCTTTCTTT.

V gene TRBV7-3 combines with J gene TRBJ2-2; unclear D gene. The CDR3 consists of 9 residues. The germline V and J ends were trimmed by 10 bases and 6 bases, with 3 bases remaining between them. Germline values: CDR1 SGHTA, CDR2 FQGTGA. The CDR3 loop reads CAKAGELFF. The DNA for the CDR3 is TGTGCCAAAGCCGGGGAGCTGTTTTTT.

The chain links TRBV20-1 to TRBJ1-1, with D perhaps matching TRBD1 (5 bases). V was shortened by 0 bases and J by 1 base, with 15 bases between the two germline ends. This CDR3 is 16 amino acids long. Germline V gene lookup returns CDR1 DFQATT and CDR2 SNEGSKA (reference sequence). CDR3 nucleotides: TGCAGTGCTAGAGAGAGCCGGGGAGGGGCGAACACTGAAGCTTTCTTT. It translates to CSARESRGGANTEAFF.

The rearrangement joins TRBV4-1 to TRBJ1-1, with D possibly TRBD1 on 6 matching bases. Germline CDR1 and CDR2: MGHRA and YSYEKL. The CDR3 has 15 amino acids. V was clipped by 3 bases and J by 5 bases, with 16 bases between them. CDR3 in DNA: TGCGCCAGCAGCCAGCTAGGAGGGGGGGAGACTGAAGCTTTCTTT. Its translation is CASSQLGGGETEAFF.

V and J are TRBV27 and TRBJ2-4, with a weak D call TRBD1 (6 bases). Trimming pared 5 bases from V and 7 bases from J, leaving 15 bases between. Germline CDR1 reads MNHEY; CDR2 reads SMNVEV (reference sequence). The length of the CDR3 is 14 residues. CDR3 nucleotide sequence: TGTGCCAGCAGTGCAACAGGGTCTGGGAACATTCAGTACTTC. Translating gives CASSATGSGNIQYF.

This clonotype was seen more than once but under ten times. This chain uses TRBV3-1 with TRBJ2-5; D is tentatively TRBD1 or TRBD2 (5 bases each). Germline CDR1 and CDR2: LGHDT and YNNKEL (reference sequence). The CDR3 length is 15 residues. V lost 3 bases, J lost 7 bases, and 18 bases lay in between. This CDR3 reads CASSQRGARAWTQYF. The CDR3, as DNA: TGTGCCAGCAGCCAGAGAGGGGCCCGGGCGTGGACCCAGTACTTC.

The chain carries TRBV6-2 or TRBV6-3 and TRBJ2-3; 9 nucleotides line up with TRBD2. The CDR3 length is 13 residues. Germline CDR1 and CDR2: MNHEY and SVGEGT. J gave up 5 bases and V 6 bases, and 3 bases lay outside the gene matches. CDR3 amino acids: CASRGSGGDTQYF. DNA for the CDR3: TGTGCCAGCAGGGGTAGCGGGGGAGATACGCAGTATTTT.

The rearrangement uses TRBV10-3 and TRBJ2-1; 7 nucleotides agree with TRBD1. The V and J ends lost 6 bases and 0 bases, in that order; junction bases with no gene match: 11. This CDR3 contains 17 residues. The germline gives CDR1 ENHRY, CDR2 SYGVKD. CDR3 coding DNA: TGTGCCATCAGGGATCTGAACAGGGGCGACTCCTACAATGAGCAGTTCTTC. Encoded protein: CAIRDLNRGDSYNEQFF.

The V call is TRBV20-1, the J call TRBJ2-1; TRBD2 aligns across 12 bases. Germline CDR1 DFQATT, CDR2 SNEGSKA (reference sequence). The CDR3 spans 16 residues. Unmatched junction bases numbered 11, after V lost 4 bases and J lost 7 bases. CDR3 residues: CSATSSGRASSNEQFF. The CDR3 nucleotides are TGCAGTGCTACCTCTAGCGGGAGGGCCAGTAGTAATGAGCAGTTCTTC.